The 6 T cell receptor beta chains below were found in one sample sequenced in a study of immune heterogeneity within non-small cell lung tumors. Multiplex PCR amplified TCR beta CDR3 with 32 V and 13 J primers. Each CDR3 protein gets one entry after TCRdb re-called the multiplex PCR reads with MiXCR. Here the sample spans under 15,000 distinct CDR3 sequences, 23% being singletons. Bulk tumor genomic DNA served as template, at roughly 630 ng per sample. Spaced far apart, several biopsies were taken from each primary tumor during surgery. Patients underwent curative surgery for non-small cell lung cancer (untreated and newly diagnosed). Sequenced input: lung tumor tissue. Every receptor here comes from a man aged 45-65 years with non-small cell lung cancer.

This clonotype is termed medium-sized. The chain carries TRBV2 and TRBJ2-7; D is unresolved. Trimming cost V 2 bases and J 7 bases, with 9 bases left between them. This CDR3 region has 12 residues. Germline V gives CDR1 SNHLY, CDR2 FYNNEI. The CDR3 region is CASSERPKEQYF. In nucleotides, the CDR3 is TGTGCCAGCAGTGAAAGGCCTAAGGAGCAGTACTTC. Supplemented by reference TRBV2 and TRBJ2-7, the full variable domain reads EPEVTQTPSHQVTQMGQEVILRCVPISNHLYFYWYRQILGQKVEFLVSFYNNEISEKSEIFDDQFSVERPDGSNFTLKIRSTKLEDSAMYFCASSERPKEQYFGPGTRLTVT.

A word on this clonotype: It may be a read error: a sequence one base away is much more abundant. The rearrangement links TRBV11-2 to TRBJ2-7; 7 bases align to TRBD1. The CDR3 sequence is 16 residues long. Per the germline V gene, CDR1 is SGHAT and CDR2 is FQNNGV. The CDR3 DNA sequence: TGTGCCAGCAGCCCAACCGCCGGGACAGTGGCCTACGGGCAGTACTTC. It yields the protein CASSPTAGTVAYGQYF.

This clonotype was observed a few times. The V and J genes are TRBV5-1 and TRBJ2-1; 7 bases are shared with TRBD1. Germline V lookup: CDR1 SGHRS, CDR2 YFSETQ. The CDR3 extends over 14 amino acids. With V trimmed by 4 bases and J by 5 bases, 6 bases remained unmatched. In DNA, the CDR3 is TGCGCCAGCAGCACCGGGACAGTGGACAATGAGCAGTTCTTC. Translated: CASSTGTVDNEQFF.

Points on this clonotype: A much larger clone differs by one base, so this may be a read error. The CDR3 spells CARRDRVGTQYF. In DNA, the CDR3 is TGTGCCAGAAGAGACAGGGTAGGGACCCAGTACTTC. This rearrangement joins TRBV27 to TRBJ2-5, with 7 bases aligning to TRBD1. CDR1 and CDR2 (germline): MNHEY, SMNVEV (reference sequence). CDR3 length equals 12 residues. V lost 9 bases to trimming and J lost 7 bases; unmatched junction nucleotides: 8.

Comments on this clonotype: A read error is possible here, since a much larger clone lies one base away. Without the conserved terminal phenylalanine or tryptophan, this CDR3 likely stems from a read error. The DNA of the CDR3 is TGTGCCAGCAGTCCCTTGGGGGGGCTAGGCATTCAGTACTTG. Protein sequence: CASSPLGGLGIQYL. The rearrangement uses TRBV28 and TRBJ2-4, with TRBD2 as a possible D gene (7 bases). The V end was cut by 5 bases, the J end by 9 bases, with 17 bases between. Germline lookup yields CDR1 MDHEN and CDR2 SYDVKM. The CDR3 is 14 amino acids.

This clonotype was picked up a small number of times. This chain links TRBV18 with TRBJ2-5; 10 bases are a match to TRBD1. In germline, CDR1 is KGHSH, CDR2 LQKENI. The junction had 2 bases not matched to a gene; V was cut back by 3 bases and J by 4 bases. The CDR3 has 14 amino acids. The chain's CDR3 is CASSPGQGGETQYF. For the CDR3, the DNA is TGTGCCAGCTCACCCGGACAGGGGGGAGAGACCCAGTACTTC.